A single sample gave rise to the 20 T cell receptor beta chains below, sequenced in a study of identical twins. MiXCR, applied by TCRdb to the 5' RACE reads, yields one record per CDR3 protein. The table records 280,000 or so distinct CDR3 sequences, about 8.3% of them present only once. The data also belong to a second study, concerning yellow fever vaccine responses in identical twins.

The sequenced material came from memory (CD45RO+) T cells sorted from blood. The receptors stem from a woman in her late teens or twenties in good health.

The chain combines TRBV10-2 with TRBJ1-5, with D uncertain. The germline gives CDR1 WSHSY, CDR2 SAAADI. Trimming stripped 5 bases from V and 7 bases from J, with 15 bases between. The CDR3 has 14 amino acids. This chain's CDR3 is CASSFGQVGQPQHF. In DNA, the CDR3 is TGCGCCAGCAGTTTCGGGCAGGTGGGCCAGCCCCAGCATTTT.

This clonotype was counted at least ten times. The chain is built from TRBV20-1 and TRBJ1-1, with D unresolved. Trimming removed 3 bases from V and 3 bases from J, with 5 bases in between. This CDR3 contains 11 residues. CDR1 is DFQATT, CDR2 SNEGSKA, per germline (reference sequence). The CDR3 coding sequence is TGCAGTGCTAGGAGAGACACTGAAGCTTTCTTT. This encodes CSARRDTEAFF.

The chain joins TRBV7-6 to TRBJ1-3; D possibly corresponds to TRBD1 (6 bases). Germline CDR1 SGHVS, CDR2 FNYEAQ. The V end was cut by 5 bases, the J end by 4 bases, with 18 bases between. The CDR3 totals 16 residues. In nucleotides, the CDR3 is TGTGCCAGCAGCCTTAGGGGGGGGGCAGAAGGAAACACCATATATTTT. Protein sequence: CASSLRGGAEGNTIYF. Full variable domain (missing parts from reference TRBV7-6 and TRBJ1-3): GAGVSQSPRYKVTKRGQDVALRCDPISGHVSLYWYRQALGQGPEFLTYFNYEAQQDKSGLPNDRFSAERPEGSISTLTIQRTEQRDSAMYRCASSLRGGAEGNTIYFGEGSWLTVV.

This clonotype came up many times. The V gene is TRBV10-3, the J gene TRBJ1-3; D ambiguous. Trimming pared 8 bases from V and 1 base from J, leaving 9 bases between. The CDR3 runs to 13 residues. Germline V lookup: CDR1 ENHRY, CDR2 SYGVKD. CDR3 in amino acids: CAIGLGSGNTIYF. CDR3 DNA sequence: TGTGCCATCGGTTTAGGGTCTGGAAACACCATATATTTT.

This clonotype appeared a few times. The chain employs TRBV7-9 and TRBJ2-1, with D possibly TRBD2 on 7 matching bases. Germline CDR1 and CDR2: SEHNR and FQNEAQ (reference sequence). CDR3 length equals 14 residues. Trimming removed 3 bases at V and 10 bases at J, with 16 bases between. The DNA of the CDR3 is TGTGCCAGCAGCTTGTCAGCGGGGACATGGGAGCAGTTCTTC. Amino acids: CASSLSAGTWEQFF.

This clonotype occurred many times. The chain uses TRBV7-7 and TRBJ2-2; a possible D gene is TRBD2 (5 bases). V lost 10 bases and J lost 5, with 14 bases in between. CDR3 size: 13 residues. The germline V gene has CDR1 SSHAT and CDR2 FNYEAQ (reference sequence). The CDR3 nucleotides are TGTGCCACCCGGAGGAGGCGGACCGGGGAGCTGTTTTTT. It yields the protein CATRRRRTGELFF.

There are many counts of this clonotype. This sequence joins TRBV20-1 and TRBJ2-5; D gene uncertain. The germline V gene has CDR1 DFQATT and CDR2 SNEGSKA (reference sequence). Trimming removed 2 bases from V and 5 bases from J, with 15 bases in between. This CDR3 is built from 14 residues. CDR3 nucleotides: TGCAGTGCTAGAAGCTCGTCCCACCCGGAGACCCAGTACTTC. Protein product: CSARSSSHPETQYF.

The sample holds many counts of this clonotype. The CDR3 loop reads CASSYSSSGFSGANVLTF. In nucleotides, the CDR3 is TGTGCCAGCAGTTACTCGAGTTCTGGCTTCTCTGGGGCCAACGTCCTGACTTTC. The V and J genes are TRBV6-5 and TRBJ2-6; the D is unclear. The CDR3 is 18 amino acids. Trimming took off 0 bases at V and 0 bases at J, with 12 bases between the two ends. Per germline, CDR1 MNHEY and CDR2 SVGAGI.

The chain couples TRBV11-2 to TRBJ1-2, with 12 positions matching TRBD1. CDR1 is SGHAT, CDR2 FQNNGV, per germline. CDR3 length: 15 residues. Losses at the gene ends were 5 bases for V and 4 bases for J; bases not matched to a gene: 5. The CDR3 loop reads CASSRGTGGVYGYTF. Here the CDR3 DNA reads TGTGCCAGCAGCCGAGGGACAGGGGGCGTCTATGGCTACACCTTC.

This clonotype has a count of ten or more. The chain links TRBV6-1 to TRBJ2-1; D is undetermined. In germline, CDR1 is MNHNS, CDR2 SASEGT. The V end lost 4 bases, the J end lost 9 bases, and 22 bases lay between the germline ends. The CDR3 has 16 residues. CDR3 bases: TGTGCCAGCAGTGGAGGTGGTGGGTTAGCCCCTATTGAGCAGTTCTTC. It specifies CASSGGGGLAPIEQFF.

This clonotype has ten or more counts. The chain employs TRBV7-3 and TRBJ1-3; D unresolved. The germline V gene encodes CDR1 SGHTA and CDR2 FQGTGA. The V end lost 4 bases, the J end lost 0 bases, and 4 bases lay between the germline ends. This CDR3 comprises 13 residues. CDR3: CASSSSSGNTIYF. CDR3 DNA sequence: TGTGCCAGCAGCTCCTCCTCTGGAAACACCATATATTTT.

CDR3 sequence reads: CASSFALAGSGGTGETQYF. The CDR3 bases are TGCGCCAGCAGTTTCGCCCTGGCTGGTAGCGGGGGTACAGGAGAGACCCAGTACTTC. The chain links TRBV10-2 to TRBJ2-5; 9 nucleotides align to TRBD2. The V and J ends lost 5 bases and 4 bases, in that order; junction bases with no gene match: 20. The CDR3 is made up of 19 amino acids. Germline V gene lookup returns CDR1 WSHSY and CDR2 SAAADI.

This clonotype was recorded many times. V usage is TRBV11-2 and J usage is TRBJ2-1, with unresolved D. CDR1 is SGHAT and CDR2 is FQNNGV in the germline V gene. The CDR3 sequence is 16 residues long. With 5 bases removed from V and 4 bases from J, the gap between germline ends came to 18 bases. As DNA, the CDR3 is TGTGCCAGCAGCCCTAAGGGCGCACACTGTTACAATGAGCAGTTCTTC. The encoded protein is CASSPKGAHCYNEQFF.

This clonotype was detected many times. The genes are TRBV7-2 and TRBJ1-2, with D possibly TRBD1 on 5 matching bases. V was trimmed by 1 base and J by 9 bases, leaving 18 bases between them. In germline, CDR1 is SGHTA, CDR2 FQGNSA. This CDR3 has 15 amino acids. In nucleotides, the CDR3 is TGTGCCAGCAGCTTAGGATCTGGCGGGACGGCACGCTACACCTTC. Residues: CASSLGSGGTARYTF.

This clonotype was recorded at least ten times. The CDR3 DNA reads as TGTGCCAGCAGCTTAGACAGGGTCTTAGACGAGCAGTACTTC. The encoded protein is CASSLDRVLDEQYF. This chain connects TRBV28 to TRBJ2-7; 7 bases are shared with TRBD1. Losses at the gene ends were 6 bases for V and 5 bases for J; bases not matched to a gene: 10. Germline assignment: CDR1 MDHEN and CDR2 SYDVKM. This CDR3 contains 14 residues. The variable domain in full, with the rest retrieved from reference TRBV28 and TRBJ2-7, is DVKVTQSSRYLVKRTGEKVFLECVQDMDHENMFWYRQDPGLGLRLIYFSYDVKMKEKGDIPEGYSVSREKKERFSLILESASTNQTSMYLCASSLDRVLDEQYFGPGTRLTVT.

The rearrangement uses TRBV7-6 and TRBJ2-7, with a weak D call TRBD1 (6 bases). Germline-derived CDR1 and CDR2 are SGHVS and FNYEAQ. V gave up 10 bases and J gave up 1 base, with 20 bases separating them. This CDR3 spans 15 amino acids. The CDR3 DNA follows: TGTGCCATCCCACCGGGACACCCTTCATCCTACGAGCAGTACGTC. It specifies CAIPPGHPSSYEQYV.

Ten or more counts support this clonotype. This CDR3 is CASSLMAGGTDTQYF. The CDR3 DNA reads as TGCGCCAGCAGCTTGATGGCGGGCGGCACAGATACGCAGTATTTT. The rearrangement joins TRBV5-1 to TRBJ2-3; possibly TRBD2 for D (5 bases). CDR3 length: 15 amino acids. V gave up 1 base and J gave up 1 base, with 10 bases separating them. Looked up from germline, CDR1 is SGHRS and CDR2 is YFSETQ.

The chain recombines TRBV7-9 with TRBJ1-2, with D hard to call. Deletions cut 1 base from V and 5 bases from J, with 11 bases between. The CDR3 length is 14 residues. Germline loops: CDR1 SEHNR, CDR2 FQNEAQ (reference sequence). In nucleotides, the CDR3 is TGTGCCAGCAGCTTAGTAATAGGAACATATGGCTACACCTTC. Encoded protein: CASSLVIGTYGYTF.

The chain has TRBV6-1 and TRBJ1-1; possibly TRBD1 for D (5 bases). The CDR3 is 14 amino acids. Per the germline V gene, CDR1 is MNHNS and CDR2 is SASEGT. The ends were cut back, 8 bases at V and 1 base at J, with 14 bases in the middle. The CDR3 loop is CASETGTRNTEAFF. The CDR3 DNA sequence: TGTGCCAGCGAAACCGGGACGCGGAACACTGAAGCTTTCTTT.

This clonotype has a count of ten or more. The rearrangement joins TRBV10-3 to TRBJ2-5, with D tentatively TRBD2 (6 bases). The germline V gene encodes CDR1 ENHRY and CDR2 SYGVKD. V was pared by 3 bases and J by 5 bases, with 19 bases between. CDR3 length equals 16 residues. CDR3 DNA sequence: TGTGCCATCAGTGATCTGGAGGGCCTCCAGTGGGAGACCCAGTACTTC. Translated, it gives CAISDLEGLQWETQYF.